A selection of T cell receptor beta chains follows, all from one sample in a study of a mutant IDH1 vaccine in newly diagnosed glioma. Antigen specificity for these receptors is unknown. The protocol was immunoSEQ multiplex PCR, while the TCRdb copy is restricted to in-frame clones and leaves out a portion. The sample has some 30,000 clones; roughly 75% are singletons. The sample in question was PBMCs, obtained from a glioma patient whose treatment included an IDH1 peptide vaccine. The receptors shown here come from a woman aged 40 to 49 with glioma. The CDR3 runs from the conserved cysteine through the conserved F or W. D genes are given only for firm matches. A clone size is listed for some rows: how often the clone was seen (once, few, many), or a class if it is expanded.

v_call: TRBV6-6; d_call: .; j_call: TRBJ2-5; clone_size: once; cdr3_aa: CASSYPGQGRETQYF; cdr3_nt: TGTGCCAGCAGTTACCCGGGTCAGGGCCGAGAGACCCAGTACTTC
v_call: TRBV27; d_call: TRBD1; j_call: TRBJ2-2; clone_size: .; cdr3_aa: CASKRIPGQENTGELFF; cdr3_nt: TGTGCCAGCAAGAGGATACCGGGACAGGAAAACACCGGGGAGCTGTTTTTT
v_call: TRBV2; d_call: .; j_call: TRBJ1-2; clone_size: few; cdr3_aa: CASSDSAGYGYTF; cdr3_nt: TGTGCCAGCAGTGACTCGGCAGGGTATGGCTACACCTTC
v_call: TRBV9; d_call: .; j_call: TRBJ1-2; clone_size: .; cdr3_aa: CASIAGYTF; cdr3_nt: TGTGCCAGCATAGCTGGCTACACCTTC
v_call: TRBV5-6; d_call: .; j_call: TRBJ1-5; clone_size: few; cdr3_aa: CASSLGVLQPQHF; cdr3_nt: TGTGCCAGCAGCTTAGGGGTCTTGCAGCCCCAGCATTTT
v_call: TRBV13; d_call: TRBD2; j_call: TRBJ2-7; clone_size: .; cdr3_aa: CASSSEGLAGDPEQYF; cdr3_nt: TGTGCCAGCAGCTCCGAGGGACTAGCGGGGGACCCCGAGCAGTACTTC
v_call: TRBV7-8; d_call: TRBD2; j_call: TRBJ2-7; clone_size: .; cdr3_aa: CASSSKSLAGFSYEQYF; cdr3_nt: TGTGCCAGCAGCTCTAAATCCCTAGCGGGGTTCTCCTACGAGCAGTACTTC
v_call: TRBV5-1; d_call: .; j_call: TRBJ2-7; clone_size: .; cdr3_aa: CASSSRGRSSYEQYF; cdr3_nt: TGCGCCAGCAGCTCCAGGGGTCGTAGCTCCTACGAGCAGTACTTC
v_call: TRBV6-1; d_call: .; j_call: TRBJ1-4; clone_size: .; cdr3_aa: CASSERRMGNEKLFF; cdr3_nt: TGTGCCAGCAGTGAACGGAGGATGGGTAATGAAAAACTGTTTTTT
v_call: TRBV6-6; d_call: .; j_call: TRBJ1-2; clone_size: .; cdr3_aa: CASSQRNLVGYTF; cdr3_nt: TGTGCCAGCAGTCAGCGTAACTTGGTTGGCTACACCTTC
v_call: TRBV4-3; d_call: .; j_call: TRBJ2-3; clone_size: .; cdr3_aa: CASSQDLGGGTDTQYF; cdr3_nt: TGCGCCAGCAGCCAAGATCTAGGGGGGGGCACAGATACGCAGTATTTT
v_call: TRBV5-1; d_call: .; j_call: TRBJ2-3; clone_size: once; cdr3_aa: CASSLGGADTQYF; cdr3_nt: TGCGCCAGCAGCTTGGGGGGGGCAGATACGCAGTATTTT
v_call: TRBV9; d_call: .; j_call: TRBJ2-1; clone_size: .; cdr3_aa: CASSGRVGYNEQFF; cdr3_nt: TGTGCCAGCAGCGGCAGGGTGGGTTACAATGAGCAGTTCTTC
v_call: TRBV5-1; d_call: .; j_call: TRBJ2-6; clone_size: .; cdr3_aa: CASSPEGTTISGANVLTF; cdr3_nt: TGCGCCAGCAGCCCCGAGGGGACAACGATCTCTGGGGCCAACGTCCTGACTTTC
v_call: TRBV27; d_call: .; j_call: TRBJ1-2; clone_size: .; cdr3_aa: CASSFLGGSSYGYTF; cdr3_nt: TGTGCCAGCAGTTTCTTGGGGGGCAGTAGCTATGGCTACACCTTC
v_call: TRBV6-1; d_call: .; j_call: TRBJ1-2; clone_size: few; cdr3_aa: CASSPQDNYGYTF; cdr3_nt: TGTGCCAGCAGTCCACAGGATAACTATGGCTACACCTTC
v_call: TRBV5-1; d_call: .; j_call: TRBJ1-1; clone_size: .; cdr3_aa: CASSEGLWNTEAFF; cdr3_nt: TGCGCCAGCAGCGAGGGACTTTGGAACACTGAAGCTTTCTTT
v_call: TRBV11-2; d_call: TRBD2; j_call: TRBJ2-7; clone_size: .; cdr3_aa: CASRQRGLGYEQYF; cdr3_nt: TGTGCCAGCCGCCAGAGGGGACTAGGCTACGAGCAGTACTTC
v_call: TRBV6-1; d_call: TRBD1; j_call: TRBJ2-7; clone_size: .; cdr3_aa: CASSVGQGGSYEQYF; cdr3_nt: TGTGCCAGCAGCGTTGGACAGGGTGGTTCCTACGAGCAGTACTTC
v_call: TRBV5-3; d_call: TRBD2; j_call: TRBJ2-3; clone_size: .; cdr3_aa: CARGVAGFTDTQYF; cdr3_nt: TGTGCCAGAGGGGTAGCGGGGTTCACAGATACGCAGTATTTT
v_call: TRBV25-1; d_call: .; j_call: TRBJ1-5; clone_size: .; cdr3_aa: CASSEKGRGSNQPQHF; cdr3_nt: TGTGCCAGCAGTGAAAAGGGCAGGGGAAGCAATCAGCCCCAGCATTTT
v_call: TRBV6-5; d_call: TRBD1; j_call: TRBJ1-6; clone_size: .; cdr3_aa: CASSGQGWNSPLHF; cdr3_nt: TGTGCCAGCAGCGGACAGGGCTGGAATTCACCCCTCCACTTT